The entry that follows covers one TCR beta chain sequence. The target antigen is unknown. The data were taken from a study of siplizumab effects on memory and regulatory T cells. Findings of the study overall: Sequences that were alloreactive and traceable to unstimulated CD4+ memory cells were significantly reduced by siplizumab.

TCRdb's table, derived via immunoSEQ multiplex PCR, lists solely in-frame clones and lacks some. This table holds about 26,000 clones, around 83% found once. Germline lookup yields CDR1 GTSNPN and CDR2 SVGIG (reference sequence). This CDR3 spans 14 amino acids. V lost 2 bases, J lost 4 bases, and 12 bases lay in between. The sample taken for sequencing was memory CD4+ T cells sorted from blood. The V call is TRBV30, the J call TRBJ1-3; a weak D match, TRBD1 (6 bases). The TCR originated in a human donor in good health. CDR3 DNA: TGTGCCTGGAGTTGGGGAGGGGGAGGAAACACCATATATTTT. This codes for CAWSWGGGGNTIYF.